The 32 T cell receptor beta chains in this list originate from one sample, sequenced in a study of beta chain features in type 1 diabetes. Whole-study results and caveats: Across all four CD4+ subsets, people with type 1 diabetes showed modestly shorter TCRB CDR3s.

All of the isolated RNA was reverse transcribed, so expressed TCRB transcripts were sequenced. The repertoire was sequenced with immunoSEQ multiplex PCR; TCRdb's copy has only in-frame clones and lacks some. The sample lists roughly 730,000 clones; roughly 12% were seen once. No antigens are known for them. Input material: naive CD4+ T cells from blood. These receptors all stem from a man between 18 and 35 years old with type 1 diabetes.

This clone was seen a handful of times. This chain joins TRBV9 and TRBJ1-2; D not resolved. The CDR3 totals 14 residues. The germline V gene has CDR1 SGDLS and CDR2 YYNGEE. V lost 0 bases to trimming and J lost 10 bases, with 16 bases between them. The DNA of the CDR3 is TGTGCCAGCAGCGTAGGTATTGGCCCAGGATACTACACCTTC. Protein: CASSVGIGPGYYTF. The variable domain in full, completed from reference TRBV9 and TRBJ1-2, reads DSGVTQTPKHLITATGQRVTLRCSPRSGDLSVYWYQQSLDQGLQFLIQYYNGEERAKGNILERFSAQQFPDLHSELNLSSLELGDSALYFCASSVGIGPGYYTFGSGTRLTVV.

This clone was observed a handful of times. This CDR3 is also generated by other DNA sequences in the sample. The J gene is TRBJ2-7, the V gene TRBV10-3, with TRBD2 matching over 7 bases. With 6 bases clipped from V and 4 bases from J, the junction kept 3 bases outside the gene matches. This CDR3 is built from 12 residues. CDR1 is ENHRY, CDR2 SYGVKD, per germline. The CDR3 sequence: CAISGGSYEQYF. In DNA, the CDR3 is TGTGCCATCAGCGGGGGGTCGTACGAGCAGTACTTC.

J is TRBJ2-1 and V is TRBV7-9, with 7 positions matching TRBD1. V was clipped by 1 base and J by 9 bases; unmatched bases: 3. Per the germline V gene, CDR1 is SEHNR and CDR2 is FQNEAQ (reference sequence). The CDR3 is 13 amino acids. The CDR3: CASSLVQGSEQFF. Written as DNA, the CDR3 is TGTGCCAGCAGCTTAGTACAGGGGAGTGAGCAGTTCTTC.

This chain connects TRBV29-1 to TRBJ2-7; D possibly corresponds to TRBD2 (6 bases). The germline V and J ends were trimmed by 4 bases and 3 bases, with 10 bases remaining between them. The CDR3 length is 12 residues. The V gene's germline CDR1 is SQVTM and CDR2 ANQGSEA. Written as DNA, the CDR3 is TGCAGCGTTGCAGGGAGGAACTACGAGCAGTACTTC. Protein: CSVAGRNYEQYF.

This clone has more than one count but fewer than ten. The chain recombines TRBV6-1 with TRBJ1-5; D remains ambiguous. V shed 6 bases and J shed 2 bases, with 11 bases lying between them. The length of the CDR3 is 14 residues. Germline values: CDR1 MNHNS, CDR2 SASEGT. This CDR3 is CASRPIWGNQPQHF. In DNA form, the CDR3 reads TGTGCCAGCAGGCCAATTTGGGGCAATCAGCCCCAGCATTTT.

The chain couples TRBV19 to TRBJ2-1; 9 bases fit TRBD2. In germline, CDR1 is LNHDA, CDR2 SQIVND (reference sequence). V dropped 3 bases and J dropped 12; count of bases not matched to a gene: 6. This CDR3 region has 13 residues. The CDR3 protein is CASSIASGVGQFF. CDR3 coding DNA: TGTGCCAGTAGTATCGCTAGCGGGGTGGGGCAGTTCTTC.

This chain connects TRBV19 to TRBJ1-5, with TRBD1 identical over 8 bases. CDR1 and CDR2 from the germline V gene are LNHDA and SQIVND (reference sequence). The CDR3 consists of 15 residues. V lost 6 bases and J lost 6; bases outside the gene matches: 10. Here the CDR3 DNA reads TGTGCCAGTAGATTAATCGGGACAGGTATTCAGCCCCAGCATTTT. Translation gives CASRLIGTGIQPQHF.

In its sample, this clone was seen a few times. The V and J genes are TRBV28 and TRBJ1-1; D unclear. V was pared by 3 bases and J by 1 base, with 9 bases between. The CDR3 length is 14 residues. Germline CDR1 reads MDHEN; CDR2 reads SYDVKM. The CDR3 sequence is CASSFIGGNTEAFF. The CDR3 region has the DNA TGTGCCAGCAGTTTTATTGGTGGGAACACTGAAGCTTTCTTT.

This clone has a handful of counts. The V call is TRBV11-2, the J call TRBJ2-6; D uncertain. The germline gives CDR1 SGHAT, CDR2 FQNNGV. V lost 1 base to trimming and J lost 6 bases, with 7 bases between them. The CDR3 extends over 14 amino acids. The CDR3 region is CASSLGKEANVLTF. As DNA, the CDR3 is TGTGCCAGCAGCTTAGGCAAGGAGGCCAACGTCCTGACTTTC.

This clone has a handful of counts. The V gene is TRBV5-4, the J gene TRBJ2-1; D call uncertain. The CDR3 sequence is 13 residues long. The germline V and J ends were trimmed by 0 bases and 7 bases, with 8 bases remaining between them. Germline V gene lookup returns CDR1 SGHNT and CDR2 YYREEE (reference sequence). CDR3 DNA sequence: TGTGCCAGCAGCTTGGTTGGTGGGAATGAGCAGTTCTTC. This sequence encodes CASSLVGGNEQFF. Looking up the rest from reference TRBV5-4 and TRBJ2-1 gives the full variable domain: ETGVTQSPTHLIKTRGQQVTLRCSSQSGHNTVSWYQQALGQGPQFIFQYYREEENGRGNFPPRFSGLQFPNYSSELNVNALELDDSALYLCASSLVGGNEQFFGPGTRLTVL.

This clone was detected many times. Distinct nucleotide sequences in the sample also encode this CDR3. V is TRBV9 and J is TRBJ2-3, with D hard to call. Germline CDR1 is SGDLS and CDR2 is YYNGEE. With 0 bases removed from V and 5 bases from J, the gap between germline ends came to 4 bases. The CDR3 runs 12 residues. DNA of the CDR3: TGTGCCAGCAGCGTAGCCGGAGATACGCAGTATTTT. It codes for CASSVAGDTQYF. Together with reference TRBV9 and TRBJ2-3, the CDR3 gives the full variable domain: DSGVTQTPKHLITATGQRVTLRCSPRSGDLSVYWYQQSLDQGLQFLIQYYNGEERAKGNILERFSAQQFPDLHSELNLSSLELGDSALYFCASSVAGDTQYFGPGTRLTVL.

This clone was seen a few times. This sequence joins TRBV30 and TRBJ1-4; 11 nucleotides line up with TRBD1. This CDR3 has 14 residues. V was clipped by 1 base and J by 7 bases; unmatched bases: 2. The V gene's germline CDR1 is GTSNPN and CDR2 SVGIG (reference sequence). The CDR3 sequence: CAWSAGQGAEKLFF. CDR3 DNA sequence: TGTGCCTGGAGTGCCGGACAGGGGGCTGAAAAACTGTTTTTT.

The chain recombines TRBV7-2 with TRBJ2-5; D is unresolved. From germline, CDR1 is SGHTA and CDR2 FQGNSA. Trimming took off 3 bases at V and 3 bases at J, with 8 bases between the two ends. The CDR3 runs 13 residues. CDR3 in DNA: TGTGCCAGCAGCTTCTCGAAAAAAGAGACCCAGTACTTC. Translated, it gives CASSFSKKETQYF.

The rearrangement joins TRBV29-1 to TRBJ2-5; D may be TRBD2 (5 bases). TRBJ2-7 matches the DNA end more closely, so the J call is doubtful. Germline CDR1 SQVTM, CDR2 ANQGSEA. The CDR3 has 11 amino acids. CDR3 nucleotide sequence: TGCAGCGTTGACGGGGCCTACGAGCAGTACTTC. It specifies CSVDGAYEQYF.

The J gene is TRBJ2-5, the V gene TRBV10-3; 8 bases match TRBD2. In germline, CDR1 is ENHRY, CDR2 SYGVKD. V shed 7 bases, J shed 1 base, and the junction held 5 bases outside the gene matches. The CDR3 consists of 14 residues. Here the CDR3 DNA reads TGTGCCATCACTAGTAGCGGGGCCCAAGAGACCCAGTACTTC. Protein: CAITSSGAQETQYF.

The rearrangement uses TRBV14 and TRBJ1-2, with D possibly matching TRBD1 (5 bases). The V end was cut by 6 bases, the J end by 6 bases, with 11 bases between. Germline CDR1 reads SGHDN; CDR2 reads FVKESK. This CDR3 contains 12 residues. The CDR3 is CASSRTLDGYTF. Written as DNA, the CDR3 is TGTGCCAGCAGTCGGACATTAGATGGCTACACCTTC.

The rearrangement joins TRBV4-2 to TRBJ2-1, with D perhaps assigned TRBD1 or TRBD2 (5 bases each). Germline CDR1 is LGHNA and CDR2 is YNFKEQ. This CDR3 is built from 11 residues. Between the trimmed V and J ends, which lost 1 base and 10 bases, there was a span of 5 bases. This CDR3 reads CASSQGDEQFF. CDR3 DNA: TGTGCCAGCAGCCAAGGGGACGAGCAGTTCTTC.

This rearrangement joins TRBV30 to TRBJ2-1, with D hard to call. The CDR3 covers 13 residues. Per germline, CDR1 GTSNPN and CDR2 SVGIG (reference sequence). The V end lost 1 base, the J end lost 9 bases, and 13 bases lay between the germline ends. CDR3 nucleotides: TGTGCCTGGAGTGGGCAGGAAGGAACTGAGCAGTTCTTC. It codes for CAWSGQEGTEQFF. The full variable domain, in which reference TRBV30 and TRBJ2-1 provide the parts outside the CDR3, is SQTIHQWPATLVQPVGSPLSLECTVEGTSNPNLYWYRQAAGRGLQLLFYSVGIGQISSEVPQNLSASRPQDRQFILSSKKLLLSDSGFYLCAWSGQEGTEQFFGPGTRLTVL.

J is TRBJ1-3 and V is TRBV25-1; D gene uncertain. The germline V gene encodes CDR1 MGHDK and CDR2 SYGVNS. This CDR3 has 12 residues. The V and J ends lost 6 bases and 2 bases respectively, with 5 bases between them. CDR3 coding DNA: TGTGCCAGCAGAACGACTGGAAACACCATATATTTT. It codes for CASRTTGNTIYF.

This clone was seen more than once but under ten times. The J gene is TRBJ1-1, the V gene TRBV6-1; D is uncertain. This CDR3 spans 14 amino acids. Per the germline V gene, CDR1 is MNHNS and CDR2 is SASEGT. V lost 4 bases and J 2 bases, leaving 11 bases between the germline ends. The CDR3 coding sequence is TGTGCCAGCAGTGGATGGTCCCCTAACACTGAAGCTTTCTTT. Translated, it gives CASSGWSPNTEAFF.

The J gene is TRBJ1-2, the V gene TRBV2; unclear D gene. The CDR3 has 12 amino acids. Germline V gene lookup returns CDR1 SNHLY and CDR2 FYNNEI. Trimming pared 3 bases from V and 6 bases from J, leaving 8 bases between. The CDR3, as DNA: TGTGCCAGCAGTGAGTTTGTGGATGGCTACACCTTC. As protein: CASSEFVDGYTF.

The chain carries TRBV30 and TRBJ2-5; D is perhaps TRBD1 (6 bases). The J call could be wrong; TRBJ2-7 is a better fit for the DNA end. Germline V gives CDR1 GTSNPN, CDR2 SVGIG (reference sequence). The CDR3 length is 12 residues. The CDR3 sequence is CAWSVTGYEQYF. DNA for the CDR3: TGTGCCTGGAGTGTGACAGGCTACGAGCAGTACTTC.

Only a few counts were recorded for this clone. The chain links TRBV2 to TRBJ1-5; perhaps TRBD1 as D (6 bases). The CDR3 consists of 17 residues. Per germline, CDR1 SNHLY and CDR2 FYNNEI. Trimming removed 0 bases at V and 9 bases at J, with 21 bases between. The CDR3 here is CASSEAVYRAIDGPQHF. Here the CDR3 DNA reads TGTGCCAGCAGTGAAGCGGTGTACAGGGCCATCGATGGGCCCCAGCATTTT.

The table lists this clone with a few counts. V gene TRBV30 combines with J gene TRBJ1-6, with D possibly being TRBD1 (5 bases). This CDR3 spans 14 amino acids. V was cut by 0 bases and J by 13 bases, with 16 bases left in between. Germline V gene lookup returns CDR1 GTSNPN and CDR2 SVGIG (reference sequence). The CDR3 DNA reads TGTGCCTGGAGTGTAAATGGGGCCTTCCCCCCCCTCCACTTT. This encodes CAWSVNGAFPPLHF.

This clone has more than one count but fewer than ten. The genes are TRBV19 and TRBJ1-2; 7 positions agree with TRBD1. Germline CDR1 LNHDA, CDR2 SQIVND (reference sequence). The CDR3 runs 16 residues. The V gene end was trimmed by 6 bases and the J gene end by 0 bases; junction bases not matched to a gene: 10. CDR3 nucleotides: TGTGCCAGTAGCCAAATCGCCGGGACAGCTAACTATGGCTACACCTTC. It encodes CASSQIAGTANYGYTF.

CDR3 DNA sequence: TGCAGCACCGGGACACCGAACACTGAAGCTTTCTTT. It translates to CSTGTPNTEAFF. The rearrangement links TRBV29-1 to TRBJ1-1; D may be TRBD1 (6 bases). V was trimmed by 8 bases and J by 1 base, leaving 11 bases between them. Germline V CDR1 and CDR2: SQVTM, ANQGSEA. CDR3 size: 12 residues.

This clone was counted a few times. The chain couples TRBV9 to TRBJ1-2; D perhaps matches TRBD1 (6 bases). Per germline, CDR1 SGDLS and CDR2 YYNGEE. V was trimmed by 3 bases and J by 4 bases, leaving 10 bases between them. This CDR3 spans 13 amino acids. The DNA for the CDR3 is TGTGCCAGCAGCGGACAGGAAACCTATGGCTACACCTTC. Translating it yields CASSGQETYGYTF.

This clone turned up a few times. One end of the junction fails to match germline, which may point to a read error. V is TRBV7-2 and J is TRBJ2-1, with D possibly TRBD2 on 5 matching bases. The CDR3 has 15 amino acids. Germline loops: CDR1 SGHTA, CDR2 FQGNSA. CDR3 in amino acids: CASSLAGRSYNEQFF. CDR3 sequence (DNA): TGTGCCAGCAGCCTAGCCGGCCGATCCTACAATGAGCAGTTCTTC.

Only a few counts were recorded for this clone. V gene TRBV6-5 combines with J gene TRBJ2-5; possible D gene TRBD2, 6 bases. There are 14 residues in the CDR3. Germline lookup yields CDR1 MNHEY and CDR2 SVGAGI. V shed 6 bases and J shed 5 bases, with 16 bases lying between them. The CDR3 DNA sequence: TGTGCCAGCAGCGAAGGAGGGGTCCGGGAGACCCAGTACTTC. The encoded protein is CASSEGGVRETQYF.

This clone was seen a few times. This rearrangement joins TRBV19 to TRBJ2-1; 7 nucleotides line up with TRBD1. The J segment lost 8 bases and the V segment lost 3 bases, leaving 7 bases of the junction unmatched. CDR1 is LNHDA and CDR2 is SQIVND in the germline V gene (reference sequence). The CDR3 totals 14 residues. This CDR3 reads CASSMWTGTDEQFF. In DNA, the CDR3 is TGTGCCAGTAGTATGTGGACAGGCACCGATGAGCAGTTCTTC.

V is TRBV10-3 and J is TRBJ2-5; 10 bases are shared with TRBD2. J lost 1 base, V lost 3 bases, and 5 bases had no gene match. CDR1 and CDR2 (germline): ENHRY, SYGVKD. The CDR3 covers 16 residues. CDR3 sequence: CAISEQLAGGQETQYF. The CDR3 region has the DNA TGTGCCATCAGTGAACAGTTAGCGGGGGGCCAAGAGACCCAGTACTTC.

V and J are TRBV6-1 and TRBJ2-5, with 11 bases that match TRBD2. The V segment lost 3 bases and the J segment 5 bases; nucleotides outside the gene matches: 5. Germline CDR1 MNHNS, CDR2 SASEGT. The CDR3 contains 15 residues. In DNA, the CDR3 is TGTGCCAGCAGTGAGCTAGCGGGGGGCCAGGAGACCCAGTACTTC. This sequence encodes CASSELAGGQETQYF.